This T cell receptor beta chain was sequenced during a study of blood T cell repertoires in COVID-19. The wider study: PBMCs, B-cell-depleted T cells, or T cells were the source of the cDNA or gDNA that made up the material.

Germline V gene sequence: CDR1 SEHNR, CDR2 FQNEAQ (reference sequence). The length of the CDR3 is 14 residues. J gave up 5 bases and V 5 bases, and 7 bases lay outside the gene matches. Study processing details: Cell counts per sample came from amplifying reference gene primers. Assay: immunoSEQ multiplex PCR; the TCRdb copy retains only in-frame clones and omits some. The DNA gave D and trimming, while V, J and clone size come from that table. The table includes roughly 290,000 clones, around 82% detected once. Those enrolled in Seattle joined during active infection and were followed longitudinally afterward.

This sequence originates from a human donor with COVID-19, enrolled during active disease. The donor label of this sample is uncertain. Source material: peripheral blood. The chain has TRBV7-9 and TRBJ2-7, with TRBD2 matching 9 bases. Here the CDR3 DNA reads TGTGCCAGCAGCCAAGTAGCGGGAGTTGACGAGCAGTACTTC. Translated: CASSQVAGVDEQYF.